The 13 T cell receptor beta chains reported below all come from one sample, sequenced in a study of T cell repertoires in ileal Crohn's disease. Method: immunoSEQ multiplex PCR; TCRdb's copy keeps in-frame clones and lacks some. The sample lists under 8,500 clones; over 75% were seen once. The sequencing sample was made of ileal tissue. The receptors were sampled from an adult with Crohn's disease.

This clone was observed a single time. This chain connects TRBV10-1 to TRBJ2-2; a possible D gene is TRBD1 (6 bases). Germline V gene lookup returns CDR1 WNHNN and CDR2 SYGVQD (reference sequence). V shed 5 bases and J shed 5 bases, with 9 bases lying between them. The CDR3 contains 13 residues. The CDR3 is CASSYRETGELFF. The CDR3 DNA is TGCGCCAGCAGTTACAGGGAAACCGGGGAGCTGTTTTTT.

The V and J genes are TRBV28 and TRBJ1-1; a possible D gene is TRBD1 (6 bases). The CDR3 contains 16 residues. Germline assignment: CDR1 MDHEN and CDR2 SYDVKM. V was clipped by 4 bases and J by 2 bases, with 17 bases between them. This chain's CDR3 is CASSSTYGGENTEAFF. The CDR3 DNA sequence: TGTGCCAGCAGTTCCACCTATGGGGGCGAAAACACTGAAGCTTTCTTT.

The chain has TRBV11-2 and TRBJ2-2; no reliable D call. CDR1 is SGHAT and CDR2 is FQNNGV in the germline V gene. V lost 5 bases, J lost 6 bases, and 13 bases lay in between. The CDR3 totals 14 residues. This CDR3 is CASSPTSLPGELFF. The CDR3 DNA reads as TGTGCCAGCAGCCCAACGAGTTTACCCGGGGAGCTGTTTTTT.

The J gene is TRBJ2-1, the V gene TRBV5-1; the match to TRBD2 covers 9 bases. With 5 bases clipped from V and 12 bases from J, the junction kept 12 bases outside the gene matches. Germline CDR1 reads SGHRS; CDR2 reads YFSETQ. The length of the CDR3 is 14 residues. The chain's CDR3 is CASRDPAGGRTQFF. Written as DNA, the CDR3 is TGCGCCAGCAGAGATCCAGCGGGGGGTCGAACGCAGTTCTTC.

To note about this clone: One end of the junction varies from germline; a read error may be responsible. This chain links TRBV4-2 with TRBJ1-2, with 8 bases lining up with TRBD1. CDR3 length: 13 amino acids. The V gene's germline CDR1 is LGHNA and CDR2 YNFKEQ. CDR3 bases: TGTGCCAGCAGCCGAGAGCCGGGACAGGAAAGTCGGTTC. This codes for CASSREPGQESRF.

J is TRBJ2-3 and V is TRBV6-4; 7 nucleotides line up with TRBD2. The CDR3 is made up of 15 amino acids. Germline trimming cut 3 bases from V and 0 bases from J; bases unmatched to any gene: 3. Germline V gene data show CDR1 as MRHNA and CDR2 as SNTAGT. The CDR3 reads CASSEGAGSTDTQYF. CDR3 in DNA: TGTGCCAGCAGTGAGGGAGCGGGGAGCACAGATACGCAGTATTTT.

V and J are TRBV4-3 and TRBJ2-7; possibly TRBD2 for D (5 bases). This CDR3 has 16 residues. CDR1 and CDR2 (germline): LGHNA, YSLEER. The V and J ends lost 0 bases and 4 bases respectively, with 16 bases between them. The CDR3 region is CASSQDQRTAGYEQYF. CDR3 DNA sequence: TGCGCCAGCAGCCAAGATCAAAGGACTGCAGGTTACGAGCAGTACTTC.

The J gene is TRBJ2-7, the V gene TRBV5-1; 9 nucleotides match TRBD2. J lost 3 bases, V lost 4 bases, and 2 bases had no gene match. Germline CDR1 SGHRS, CDR2 YFSETQ. The CDR3 loop spans 13 amino acids. CDR3 bases: TGCGCCAGCAGCATAGCGGGGGACTACGAGCAGTACTTC. Protein product: CASSIAGDYEQYF. Full variable domain (outside the CDR3, taken from reference TRBV5-1 and TRBJ2-7): KAGVTQTPRYLIKTRGQQVTLSCSPISGHRSVSWYQQTPGQGLQFLFEYFSETQRNKGNFPGRFSGRQFSNSRSEMNVSTLELGDSALYLCASSIAGDYEQYFGPGTRLTVT.

V and J are TRBV7-2 and TRBJ1-5; possible D gene TRBD1, 6 bases. V was trimmed by 5 bases and J by 5 bases, leaving 16 bases between them. Germline loops: CDR1 SGHTA, CDR2 FQGNSA. This CDR3 is built from 15 residues. CDR3 DNA: TGTGCCAGCAGCGCCAGGTCGGGGGGCGATCAGCCCCAGCATTTT. Its protein is CASSARSGGDQPQHF. Together with reference TRBV7-2 and TRBJ1-5, the CDR3 gives the full variable domain: GAGVSQSPSNKVTEKGKDVELRCDPISGHTALYWYRQSLGQGLEFLIYFQGNSAPDKSGLPSDRFSAERTGGSVSTLTIQRTQQEDSAVYLCASSARSGGDQPQHFGDGTRLSIL.

This clone appeared a few times. Other nucleotide sequences from this sample produce the same CDR3. The chain is built from TRBV7-3 and TRBJ1-2; 7 bases are a match to TRBD1. Germline V lookup: CDR1 SGHTA, CDR2 FQGTGA. V lost 5 bases, J lost 6 bases, and 6 bases stayed unmatched. The CDR3 spans 13 residues. The CDR3 nucleotides are TGTGCCAGCAGCCCTGGGACAGCCCATGGCTACACCTTC. Residues: CASSPGTAHGYTF. Supplemented by reference TRBV7-3 and TRBJ1-2, the full variable domain reads GAGVSQTPSNKVTEKGKYVELRCDPISGHTALYWYRQSLGQGPEFLIYFQGTGAADDSGLPNDRFFAVRPEGSVSTLKIQRTERGDSAVYLCASSPGTAHGYTFGSGTRLTVV.

The chain links TRBV9 to TRBJ2-3; 7 bases are a match to TRBD2. CDR3 length: 15 amino acids. Germline lookup yields CDR1 SGDLS and CDR2 YYNGEE. The V segment lost 0 bases and the J segment 1 base; nucleotides outside the gene matches: 2. The CDR3 loop reads CASSVASGRTDTQYF. CDR3 DNA: TGTGCCAGCAGCGTAGCTAGCGGTCGCACAGATACGCAGTATTTT.

The V gene is TRBV5-1, the J gene TRBJ2-1, with 12 bases matching TRBD2. Germline assignment: CDR1 SGHRS and CDR2 YFSETQ. There are 15 residues in the CDR3. After removal of 3 bases from V and 9 bases from J, the junction contained 7 bases not matched to a gene. The DNA for the CDR3 is TGCGCCAGCAGCTATGGACTAGCGGGGAAGGGTGAGCAGTTCTTC. Its translation is CASSYGLAGKGEQFF.

In the case of this clone: Other DNA sequences in the sample encode the same CDR3. J is TRBJ1-1 and V is TRBV7-8, with 9 bases fitting TRBD1. V lost 3 bases and J lost 5; bases outside the gene matches: 1. The germline V gene has CDR1 SGHVS and CDR2 FQNEAQ. This CDR3 is built from 13 residues. The CDR3 DNA reads TGTGCCAGCAGCTTGACAGGGGGGACTGAAGCTTTCTTT. It specifies CASSLTGGTEAFF.